This T cell receptor beta chain was sequenced in a study of early T cells in non-severe SARS-CoV-2 infection. TCRdb called the 5' RACE reads again in MiXCR, with one record for every CDR3 protein. The sample consists of 95,000 to 100,000 distinct CDR3 sequences, less than 15% of them appearing once. The germline V and J ends were trimmed by 3 bases and 8 bases, with 7 bases remaining between them. This CDR3 region has 11 residues. This clonotype was obtained from an adult who was a healthcare worker with PCR-confirmed SARS-CoV-2 infection or an uninfected control (not recorded which). The chain recombines TRBV12-3 or TRBV12-4 with TRBJ1-1, with no clear D. Sequencing was performed on whole blood. The CDR3 DNA follows: TGTGCCAGCAGTTTTCGGTTAGAAGCTTTCTTT. Its protein is CASSFRLEAFF.